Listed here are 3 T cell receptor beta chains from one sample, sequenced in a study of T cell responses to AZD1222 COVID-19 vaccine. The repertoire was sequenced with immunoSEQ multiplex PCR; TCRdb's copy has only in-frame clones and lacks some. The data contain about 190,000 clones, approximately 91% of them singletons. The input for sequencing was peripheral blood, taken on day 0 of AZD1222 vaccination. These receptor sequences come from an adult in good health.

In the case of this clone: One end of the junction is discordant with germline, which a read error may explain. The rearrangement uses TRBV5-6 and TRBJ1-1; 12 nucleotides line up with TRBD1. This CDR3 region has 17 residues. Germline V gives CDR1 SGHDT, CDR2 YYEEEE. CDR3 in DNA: TGTGCCAGCAGCTTGGTTCCGGGACAGGGGGCGAACGCTGAAGCTTTCTTT. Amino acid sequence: CASSLVPGQGANAEAFF. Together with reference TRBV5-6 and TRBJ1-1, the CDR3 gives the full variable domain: DAGVTQSPTHLIKTRGQQVTLRCSPKSGHDTVSWYQQALGQGPQFIFQYYEEEERQRGNFPDRFSGHQFPNYSSELNVNALLLGDSALYLCASSLVPGQGANAEAFFGQGTRLTVV.

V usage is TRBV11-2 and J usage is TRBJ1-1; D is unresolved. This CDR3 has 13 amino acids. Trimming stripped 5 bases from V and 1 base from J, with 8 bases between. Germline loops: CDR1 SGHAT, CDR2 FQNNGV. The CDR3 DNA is TGTGCCAGCAGCCAAACACGGAACACTGAAGCTTTCTTT. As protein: CASSQTRNTEAFF.

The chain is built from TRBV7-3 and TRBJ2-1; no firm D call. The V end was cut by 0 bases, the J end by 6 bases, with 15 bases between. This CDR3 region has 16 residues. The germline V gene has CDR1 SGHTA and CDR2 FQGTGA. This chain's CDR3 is CASSLTGSAEVNEQFF. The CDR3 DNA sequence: TGTGCCAGCAGCTTAACGGGGTCTGCCGAAGTCAATGAGCAGTTCTTC.